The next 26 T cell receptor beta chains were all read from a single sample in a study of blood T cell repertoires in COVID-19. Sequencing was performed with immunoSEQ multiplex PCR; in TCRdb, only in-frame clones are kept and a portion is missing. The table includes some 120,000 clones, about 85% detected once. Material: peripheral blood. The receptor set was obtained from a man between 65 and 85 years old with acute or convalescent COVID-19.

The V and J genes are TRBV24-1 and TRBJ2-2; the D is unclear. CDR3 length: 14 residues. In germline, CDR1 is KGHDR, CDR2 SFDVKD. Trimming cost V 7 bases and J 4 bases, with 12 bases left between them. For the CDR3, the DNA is TGTGCCACCAGCCCCGCTAGGTCCACCGGGGAGCTGTTTTTT. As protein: CATSPARSTGELFF.

The CDR3: CASRTPGQVYEQYF. DNA of the CDR3: TGTGCCAGCAGGACCCCCGGACAGGTCTACGAGCAGTACTTC. This rearrangement joins TRBV6-6 to TRBJ2-7; 7 nucleotides agree with TRBD1. This CDR3 is built from 14 residues. Germline V lookup: CDR1 MNHNY, CDR2 SVGAGI (reference sequence). After removal of 6 bases from V and 3 bases from J, the junction contained 8 bases not matched to a gene.

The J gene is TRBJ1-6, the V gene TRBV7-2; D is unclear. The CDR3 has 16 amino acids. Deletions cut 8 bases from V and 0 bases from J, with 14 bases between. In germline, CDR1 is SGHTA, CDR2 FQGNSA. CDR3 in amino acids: CASLPFASSYNSPLHF. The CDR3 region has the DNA TGTGCCAGCCTTCCGTTTGCGAGCTCCTATAATTCACCCCTCCACTTT.

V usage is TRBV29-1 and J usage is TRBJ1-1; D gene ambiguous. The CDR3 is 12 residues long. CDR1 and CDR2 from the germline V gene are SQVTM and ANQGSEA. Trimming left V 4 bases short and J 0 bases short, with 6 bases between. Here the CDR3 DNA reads TGCAGCGTTGGCAGAATGAACACTGAAGCTTTCTTT. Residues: CSVGRMNTEAFF.

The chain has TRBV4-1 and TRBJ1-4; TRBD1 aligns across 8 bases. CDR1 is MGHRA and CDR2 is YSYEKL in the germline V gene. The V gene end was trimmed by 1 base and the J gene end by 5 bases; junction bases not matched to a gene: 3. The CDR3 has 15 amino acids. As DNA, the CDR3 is TGCGCCAGCAGCCAAGGACAGGGGCCGAATGAAAAACTGTTTTTT. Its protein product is CASSQGQGPNEKLFF.

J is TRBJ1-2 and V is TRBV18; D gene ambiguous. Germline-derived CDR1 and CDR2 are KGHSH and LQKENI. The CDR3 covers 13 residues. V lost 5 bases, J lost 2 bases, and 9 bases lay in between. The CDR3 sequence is CASSIDTNYGYTF. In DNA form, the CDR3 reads TGTGCCAGCTCAATCGACACCAACTATGGCTACACCTTC.

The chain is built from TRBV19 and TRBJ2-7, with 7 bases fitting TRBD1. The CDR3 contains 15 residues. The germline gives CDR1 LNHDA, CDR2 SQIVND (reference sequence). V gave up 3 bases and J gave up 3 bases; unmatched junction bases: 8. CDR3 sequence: CASSIDRDLNYEQYF. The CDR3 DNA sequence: TGTGCCAGTAGTATCGACAGGGATTTGAACTACGAGCAGTACTTC.

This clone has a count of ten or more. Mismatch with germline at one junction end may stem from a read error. CDR3 region: CASSLGVAGGSYNEQFF. The CDR3 DNA reads as TGTGCTAGCAGCTTAGGAGTAGCGGGAGGCTCCTACAATGAGCAGTTCTTC. The rearrangement joins TRBV7-7 to TRBJ2-1; TRBD2 matches at 10 bases. The CDR3 spans 17 residues. Germline CDR1 reads SSHAT; CDR2 reads FNYEAQ (reference sequence).

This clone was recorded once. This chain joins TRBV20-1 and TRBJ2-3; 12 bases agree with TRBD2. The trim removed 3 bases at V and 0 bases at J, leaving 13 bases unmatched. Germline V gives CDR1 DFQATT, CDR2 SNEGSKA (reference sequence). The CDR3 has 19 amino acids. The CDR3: CSASHTLAGGTSSTDTQYF. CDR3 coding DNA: TGCAGTGCTAGTCATACACTAGCGGGGGGTACCTCTAGCACAGATACGCAGTATTTT.

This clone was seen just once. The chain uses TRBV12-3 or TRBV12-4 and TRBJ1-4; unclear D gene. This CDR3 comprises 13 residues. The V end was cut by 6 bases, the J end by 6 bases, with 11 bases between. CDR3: CASRGRDYEKLFF. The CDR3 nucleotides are TGTGCCAGCAGGGGCAGAGATTATGAAAAACTGTTTTTT.

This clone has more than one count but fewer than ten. The CDR3 spells CASSSGSGGSYTF. In nucleotides, the CDR3 is TGTGCCAGCAGCTCGGGGTCAGGGGGTAGCTACACCTTC. The gene calls are TRBV5-8 and TRBJ1-2, with 7 bases identical to TRBD1. Germline CDR1 reads SGHTS; CDR2 reads YDEGEE. This CDR3 has 13 residues. J was trimmed by 9 bases and V by 3 bases; bases with no gene match: 8.

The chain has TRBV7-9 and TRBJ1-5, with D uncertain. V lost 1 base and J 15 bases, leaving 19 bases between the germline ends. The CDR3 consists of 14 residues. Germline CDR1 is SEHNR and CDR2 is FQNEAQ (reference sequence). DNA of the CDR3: TGTGCCAGCAGCTTAGAAGGCGGCTCCGGGGTATGGCATTTT. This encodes CASSLEGGSGVWHF. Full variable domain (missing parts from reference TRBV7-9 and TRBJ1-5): DTGVSQNPRHKITKRGQNVTFRCDPISEHNRLYWYRQTLGQGPEFLTYFQNEAQLEKSRLLSDRFSAERPKGSFSTLEIQRTEQGDSAMYLCASSLEGGSGVWHFGDGTRLSIL.

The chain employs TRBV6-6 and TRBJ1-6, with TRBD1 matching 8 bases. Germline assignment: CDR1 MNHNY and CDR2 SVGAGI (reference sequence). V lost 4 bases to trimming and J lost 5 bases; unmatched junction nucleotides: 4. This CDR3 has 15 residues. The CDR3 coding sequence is TGTGCCAGCAGTTGGGGACAGGCAGATAATTCACCCCTCCACTTT. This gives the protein CASSWGQADNSPLHF.

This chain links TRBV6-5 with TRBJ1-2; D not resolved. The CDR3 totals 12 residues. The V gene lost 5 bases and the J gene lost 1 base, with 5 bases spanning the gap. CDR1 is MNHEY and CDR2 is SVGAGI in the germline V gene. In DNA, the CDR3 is TGTGCCAGCAGTCAGGATAACTATGGCTACACCTTC. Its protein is CASSQDNYGYTF.

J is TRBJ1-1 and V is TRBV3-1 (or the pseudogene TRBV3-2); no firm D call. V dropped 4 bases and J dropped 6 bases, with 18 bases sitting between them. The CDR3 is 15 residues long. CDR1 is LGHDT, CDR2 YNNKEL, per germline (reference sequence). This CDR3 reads CASSPGHRGKSEAFF. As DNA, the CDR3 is TGTGCCAGCAGCCCCGGGCATAGAGGGAAATCTGAAGCTTTCTTT.

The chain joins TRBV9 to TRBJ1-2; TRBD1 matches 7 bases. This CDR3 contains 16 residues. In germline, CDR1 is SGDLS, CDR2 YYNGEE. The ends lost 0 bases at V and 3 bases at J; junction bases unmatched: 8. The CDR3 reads CASSVGRTGEDYGYTF. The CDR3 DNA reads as TGTGCCAGCAGCGTAGGTAGAACAGGGGAGGACTATGGCTACACCTTC.

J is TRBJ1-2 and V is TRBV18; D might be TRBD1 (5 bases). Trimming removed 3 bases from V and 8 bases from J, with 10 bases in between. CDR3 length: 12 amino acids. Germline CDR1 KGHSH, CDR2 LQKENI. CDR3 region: CASSPSKGGYTF. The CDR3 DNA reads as TGTGCCAGCTCACCGTCAAAGGGGGGCTACACCTTC.

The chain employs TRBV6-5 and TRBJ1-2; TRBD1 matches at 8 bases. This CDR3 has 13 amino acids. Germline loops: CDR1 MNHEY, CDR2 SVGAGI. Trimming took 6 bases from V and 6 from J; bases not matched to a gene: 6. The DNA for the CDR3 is TGTGCCAGCAGGATAGCGACAGGGGATGGCTACACCTTC. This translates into CASRIATGDGYTF.

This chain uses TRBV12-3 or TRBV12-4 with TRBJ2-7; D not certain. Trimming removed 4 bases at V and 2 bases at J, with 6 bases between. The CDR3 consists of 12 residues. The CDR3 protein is CASSSLAYEQYF. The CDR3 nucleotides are TGTGCCAGCAGTTCCCTCGCCTACGAGCAGTACTTC.

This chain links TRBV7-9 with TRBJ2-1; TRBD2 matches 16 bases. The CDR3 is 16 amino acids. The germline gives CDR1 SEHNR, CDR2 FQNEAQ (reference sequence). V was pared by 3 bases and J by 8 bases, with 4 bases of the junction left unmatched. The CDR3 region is CASSLGLAGGFHEQFF. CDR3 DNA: TGTGCCAGCAGCTTGGGACTAGCGGGGGGGTTCCATGAGCAGTTCTTC.

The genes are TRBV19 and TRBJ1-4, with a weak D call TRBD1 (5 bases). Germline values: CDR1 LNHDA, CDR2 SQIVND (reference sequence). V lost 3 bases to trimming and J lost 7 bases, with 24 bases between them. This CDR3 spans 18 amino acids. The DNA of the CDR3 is TGTGCCAGTAGTATCGATCGGCAGGGATCCCTGTCTCGTGAAAAACTGTTTTTT. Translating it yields CASSIDRQGSLSREKLFF. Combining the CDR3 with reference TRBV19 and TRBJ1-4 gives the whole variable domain DGGITQSPKYLFRKEGQNVTLSCEQNLNHDAMYWYRQDPGQGLRLIYYSQIVNDFQKGDIAEGYSVSREKKESFPLTVTSAQKNPTAFYLCASSIDRQGSLSREKLFFGSGTQLSVL.

The CDR3 loop is CASSMERAYEQYF. Here the CDR3 DNA reads TGTGCCAGTAGTATGGAGAGAGCCTACGAGCAGTACTTC. The chain employs TRBV19 and TRBJ2-7; no firm D call. This CDR3 spans 13 amino acids. Germline V gene data show CDR1 as LNHDA and CDR2 as SQIVND (reference sequence). V was clipped by 3 bases and J by 2 bases, with 8 bases between them. Full variable domain (missing parts from reference TRBV19 and TRBJ2-7): DGGITQSPKYLFRKEGQNVTLSCEQNLNHDAMYWYRQDPGQGLRLIYYSQIVNDFQKGDIAEGYSVSREKKESFPLTVTSAQKNPTAFYLCASSMERAYEQYFGPGTRLTVT.

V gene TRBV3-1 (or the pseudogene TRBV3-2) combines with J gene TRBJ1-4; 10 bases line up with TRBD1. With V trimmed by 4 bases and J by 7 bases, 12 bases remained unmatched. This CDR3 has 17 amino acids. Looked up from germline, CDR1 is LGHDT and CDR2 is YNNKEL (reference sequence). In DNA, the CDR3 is TGTGCCAGCAGCCCCCTCCGGGACAGGGGTTTCGTTGAAAAACTGTTTTTT. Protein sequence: CASSPLRDRGFVEKLFF.

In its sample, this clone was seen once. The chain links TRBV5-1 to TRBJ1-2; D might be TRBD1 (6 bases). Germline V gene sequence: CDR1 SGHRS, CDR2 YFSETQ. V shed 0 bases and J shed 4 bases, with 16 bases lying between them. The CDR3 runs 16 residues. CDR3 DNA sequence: TGCGCCAGCAGCTTGGTACAGGGAGCCTCTTCCTATGGCTACACCTTC. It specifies CASSLVQGASSYGYTF.

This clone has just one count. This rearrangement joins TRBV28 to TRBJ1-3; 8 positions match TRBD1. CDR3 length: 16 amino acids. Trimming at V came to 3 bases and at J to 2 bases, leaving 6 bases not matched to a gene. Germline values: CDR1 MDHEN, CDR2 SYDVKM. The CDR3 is CASSFGDRQAGNTIYF. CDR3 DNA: TGTGCCAGCAGTTTTGGGGACAGGCAGGCTGGAAACACCATATATTTT.

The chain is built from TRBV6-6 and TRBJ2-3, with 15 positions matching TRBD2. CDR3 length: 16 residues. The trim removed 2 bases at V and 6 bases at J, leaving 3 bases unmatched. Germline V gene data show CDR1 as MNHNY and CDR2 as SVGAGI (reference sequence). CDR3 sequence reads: CASSYRTSGGDDTQYF. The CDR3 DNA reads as TGTGCCAGCAGTTACAGGACTAGCGGGGGGGATGATACGCAGTATTTT.